The clone carrying this T cell receptor beta chain was picked up one time. CDR3 size: 13 residues. Trimming cost V 2 bases and J 6 bases, with 8 bases left between them. Germline-derived CDR1 and CDR2 are SGHTA and FQGNSA. The data were produced by immunoSEQ multiplex PCR, yet TCRdb's version contains in-frame clones alone and is incomplete. Of fewer than 250,000 clones listed, 70% to 90% are singletons. The sample is drawn from a study of cytomegalovirus exposure and HLA in healthy donors. The chain recombines TRBV7-2 with TRBJ1-5; D not resolved. Material: PBMCs. The sequence was collected from a woman younger than 35 in good health and CMV-seronegative. The CDR3 nucleotides read TGTGCCAGCAGCTTAAGCTTCGCTCAGCCCCAGCATTTT. This encodes CASSLSFAQPQHF. Filled out from reference TRBV7-2 and TRBJ1-5, the complete variable domain reads GAGVSQSPSNKVTEKGKDVELRCDPISGHTALYWYRQSLGQGLEFLIYFQGNSAPDKSGLPSDRFSAERTGGSVSTLTIQRTQQEDSAVYLCASSLSFAQPQHFGDGTRLSIL.